The next 26 T cell receptor beta chains were all read from a single sample in a study of T-cell reconstitution after alpha-beta-depleted transplantation in children. Preparing the TCRbeta library involved the use of unique molecular identifiers. One entry per CDR3 protein, called by TCRdb with MiXCR from the PCR reads. The sample holds roughly 190,000 distinct CDR3 sequences, less than 15% seen once. Sequences were derived from PBMCs from the stem cell graft donor, sampled from the stem cell graft. These receptors originate from a human donor who donated a stem cell graft to a child with acute lymphoblastic leukemia.

With regard to this clonotype: A single base separates this from a much larger clone, so it may be a read error. The chain carries TRBV3-1 and TRBJ1-1; D is uncertain. The CDR3 runs to 13 residues. CDR1 is LGHDT and CDR2 is YNNKEL in the germline V gene (reference sequence). CDR3 protein: CAISQDALTEAFF. The CDR3 bases are TGTGCCATCAGCCAAGATGCGTTAACTGAAGCTTTCTTT. The entire variable domain, with the rest obtained from reference TRBV3-1 and TRBJ1-1, is as follows: DTAVSQTPKYLVTQMGNDKSIKCEQNLGHDTMYWYKQDSKKFLKIMFSYNNKELIINETVPNRFSPKSPDKAHLNLHINSLELGDSAVYFCAISQDALTEAFFGQGTRLTVV.

This clonotype was seen repeatedly, ten times or more. The rearrangement uses TRBV5-6 and TRBJ2-5; D not certain. The V end was cut by 2 bases, the J end by 4 bases, with 15 bases between. Per the germline V gene, CDR1 is SGHDT and CDR2 is YYEEEE. The CDR3 contains 15 residues. The chain's CDR3 is CASSFILGFRETQYF. DNA of the CDR3: TGTGCCAGCAGCTTTATATTAGGGTTCCGAGAGACCCAGTACTTC.

This clonotype came up once. The V call is TRBV6-4, the J call TRBJ2-3; TRBD1 agrees at 8 bases. Germline V gives CDR1 MRHNA, CDR2 SNTAGT. The CDR3 covers 15 residues. The V gene end was trimmed by 4 bases and the J gene end by 0 bases; junction bases not matched to a gene: 3. CDR3 nucleotides: TGTGCCAGCAGTGCGACAGGGGATAGCACAGATACGCAGTATTTT. It yields the protein CASSATGDSTDTQYF.

This clonotype turned up a few times. This sequence joins TRBV5-1 and TRBJ2-1, with 11 bases that match TRBD2. Per germline, CDR1 SGHRS and CDR2 YFSETQ. Losses at the gene ends were 4 bases for V and 10 bases for J; bases not matched to a gene: 7. This CDR3 spans 14 amino acids. The CDR3 loop is CASSLSGRAREQFF. The CDR3 region has the DNA TGCGCCAGCAGCCTTAGCGGGAGGGCACGGGAGCAGTTCTTC.

This clonotype was detected ten times or more. The chain is built from TRBV5-5 and TRBJ2-3; 7 bases agree with TRBD1. The CDR3 consists of 17 residues. CDR1 is SGHKS and CDR2 is YYEKEE in the germline V gene (reference sequence). Unmatched junction bases numbered 7, after V lost 0 bases and J lost 0 bases. As DNA, the CDR3 is TGTGCCAGCAGCTTGGCAGGGGGACCCCTCAGCACAGATACGCAGTATTTT. Encoded protein: CASSLAGGPLSTDTQYF.

This clonotype was recorded at least ten times. The chain couples TRBV5-1 to TRBJ2-1, with 8 bases that match TRBD2. Germline-derived CDR1 and CDR2 are SGHRS and YFSETQ. Germline trimming cut 6 bases from V and 5 bases from J; bases unmatched to any gene: 10. The CDR3 is made up of 15 amino acids. The CDR3, as DNA: TGCGCCAGCAAACCAACTAGCGGTAAACACAATGAGCAGTTCTTC. This encodes CASKPTSGKHNEQFF.

About this clonotype: A much larger clone is a single base away; this may be a read error. CDR3 sequence: CSARTDFNTEAFF. The CDR3 DNA reads as TGCAGTGCTCGGACAGATTTTAACACTGAAGCTTTCTTT. The chain couples TRBV20-1 to TRBJ1-1, with D perhaps TRBD1 (6 bases). The CDR3 loop spans 13 amino acids. Germline V gene sequence: CDR1 DFQATT, CDR2 SNEGSKA (reference sequence). V was trimmed by 5 bases and J by 2 bases, leaving 12 bases between them.

This clonotype occurred many times. The chain couples TRBV5-1 to TRBJ1-5; 7 bases agree with TRBD1. The CDR3 is 15 amino acids. V trimming: 4 bases; J trimming: 5 bases; junction bases outside the gene matches: 9. In germline, CDR1 is SGHRS, CDR2 YFSETQ. The CDR3 region is CASSEGTGEYQPQHF. The CDR3, as DNA: TGCGCCAGCAGCGAGGGAACAGGGGAATATCAGCCCCAGCATTTT. Full variable domain (missing parts from reference TRBV5-1 and TRBJ1-5): KAGVTQTPRYLIKTRGQQVTLSCSPISGHRSVSWYQQTPGQGLQFLFEYFSETQRNKGNFPGRFSGRQFSNSRSEMNVSTLELGDSALYLCASSEGTGEYQPQHFGDGTRLSIL.

This clonotype was counted many times. V is TRBV10-3 and J is TRBJ2-3, with 9 nucleotides matching TRBD1. The trim removed 6 bases at V and 4 bases at J, leaving 20 bases unmatched. Germline V gene data show CDR1 as ENHRY and CDR2 as SYGVKD. The CDR3 is 19 residues long. The CDR3 here is CAISQEVDRGRSNADTQYF. The CDR3 DNA follows: TGTGCCATCAGCCAAGAGGTCGACAGGGGGAGATCAAATGCAGATACGCAGTATTTT.

Note on this clonotype: Given a much more abundant clone one base away, this may be a read error. This chain joins TRBV4-1 and TRBJ2-4; the D gene is possibly TRBD1 (6 bases). The germline V and J ends were trimmed by 0 bases and 3 bases, with 15 bases remaining between them. Germline CDR1 MGHRA, CDR2 YSYEKL. The CDR3 has 17 amino acids. CDR3 in DNA: TGCGCCAGCAGCCAAGATCGGACAGACATAGGCAAAAACATTCAGTACTTC. It translates to CASSQDRTDIGKNIQYF.

The genes are TRBV11-2 and TRBJ2-2; 16 nucleotides align to TRBD2. Trimming cost V 5 bases and J 6 bases; bases outside gene matches: 3. Germline CDR1 reads SGHAT; CDR2 reads FQNNGV. The CDR3 totals 16 residues. The CDR3 DNA is TGTGCCAGCAGCGCGGGACTAGCGGGAGGGTCCGGGGAGCTGTTTTTT. Protein product: CASSAGLAGGSGELFF.

This chain joins TRBV2 and TRBJ2-5; TRBD2 aligns across 8 bases. Losses at the gene ends were 4 bases for V and 7 bases for J; bases not matched to a gene: 11. The germline V gene has CDR1 SNHLY and CDR2 FYNNEI. The CDR3 spans 15 residues. The CDR3 nucleotides read TGTGCCAGCAGTGCTCTAGCGGGCATTGTTGGGACCCAGTACTTC. Translation: CASSALAGIVGTQYF.

This clonotype was seen only a few times. This CDR3 is CASSLGQGGTTNEKLFF. The CDR3 DNA follows: TGCGCCAGCAGCTTGGGTCAGGGGGGAACAACTAATGAAAAACTGTTTTTT. The chain combines TRBV5-1 with TRBJ1-4, with 7 nucleotides matching TRBD1. Trimming at V came to 0 bases and at J to 0 bases, leaving 5 bases not matched to a gene. This CDR3 has 17 amino acids. Germline values: CDR1 SGHRS, CDR2 YFSETQ.

This clonotype was counted many times. The rearrangement joins TRBV5-5 to TRBJ1-2, with TRBD1 matching over 9 bases. This CDR3 contains 13 residues. The germline V gene has CDR1 SGHKS and CDR2 YYEKEE (reference sequence). V shed 1 base and J 8 bases; nucleotides not matched to a gene: 3. The CDR3 sequence: CASSLTGGAGYTF. The CDR3, as DNA: TGTGCCAGCAGCTTGACAGGGGGCGCCGGCTACACCTTC.

The CDR3 region is CASSQDTDDRANTGELFF. The CDR3 nucleotides are TGCGCCAGCAGCCAAGATACAGACGACAGGGCGAACACCGGGGAGCTGTTTTTT. The rearrangement joins TRBV4-1 to TRBJ2-2; 7 bases are a match to TRBD1. Losses at the gene ends were 0 bases for V and 0 bases for J; bases not matched to a gene: 7. The CDR3 loop spans 18 amino acids. Per germline, CDR1 MGHRA and CDR2 YSYEKL.

This clonotype was recorded many times. The V gene is TRBV4-1, the J gene TRBJ2-7, with TRBD2 matching over 7 bases. This CDR3 is built from 17 residues. Germline V gives CDR1 MGHRA, CDR2 YSYEKL. Germline trimming cut 1 base from V and 0 bases from J; bases unmatched to any gene: 9. The DNA for the CDR3 is TGCGCCAGCAGCCAAGCCCAGCCGGGAGGAAGCTCCTACGAGCAGTACTTC. Translating gives CASSQAQPGGSSYEQYF.

This clonotype was counted only a few times. The chain carries TRBV20-1 and TRBJ1-2; no clear D. The CDR3 sequence is 11 residues long. Germline CDR1 and CDR2: DFQATT and SNEGSKA (reference sequence). V gave up 7 bases and J gave up 7 bases, with 13 bases separating them. The CDR3, as DNA: TGCAGTGGCCCGGCTCCTTCTGGCTACACCTTC. This codes for CSGPAPSGYTF.

The V and J genes are TRBV29-1 and TRBJ2-1; TRBD2 is a possible D gene (6 bases). V shed 2 bases and J shed 2 bases, with 13 bases lying between them. CDR3 length: 15 residues. Germline values: CDR1 SQVTM, CDR2 ANQGSEA. The CDR3 here is CSVEIREWAYNEQFF. As DNA, the CDR3 is TGCAGCGTTGAAATCCGGGAGTGGGCCTACAATGAGCAGTTCTTC.

This clonotype was seen repeatedly, ten times or more. This sequence joins TRBV5-1 and TRBJ1-4, with unresolved D. The V end lost 0 bases, the J end lost 3 bases, and 3 bases lay between the germline ends. The length of the CDR3 is 13 residues. Germline V CDR1 and CDR2: SGHRS, YFSETQ. Written as DNA, the CDR3 is TGCGCCAGCAGCTTGGACTCTAATGAAAAACTGTTTTTT. Translated: CASSLDSNEKLFF.

This clonotype was observed many times. The chain links TRBV29-1 to TRBJ1-2; no firm D call. V lost 7 bases and J 2 bases, leaving 11 bases between the germline ends. This CDR3 has 12 amino acids. CDR1 is SQVTM and CDR2 is ANQGSEA in the germline V gene. The CDR3 protein is CSGGEVNYGYTF. CDR3 DNA: TGCAGCGGCGGCGAAGTAAACTATGGCTACACCTTC.

Ten or more counts support this clonotype. The V gene is TRBV7-9, the J gene TRBJ2-7; 9 bases match TRBD2. Trimming took 2 bases from V and 2 from J; bases not matched to a gene: 4. Germline-derived CDR1 and CDR2 are SEHNR and FQNEAQ (reference sequence). The CDR3 runs 15 residues. In DNA form, the CDR3 reads TGTGCCAGCAGCTTAACTGCGGGAGGGCCCTACGAGCAGTACTTC. Its protein product is CASSLTAGGPYEQYF.

This clonotype was seen many times. The rearrangement links TRBV5-1 to TRBJ2-1; tentatively, D is TRBD2 (6 bases). Per germline, CDR1 SGHRS and CDR2 YFSETQ. This CDR3 has 15 amino acids. Trimming shortened V by 4 bases and J by 3 bases, and 14 bases separated the two germline ends. The CDR3: CASSPGGTRYNEQFF. CDR3 coding DNA: TGCGCCAGCAGCCCAGGCGGGACTCGCTACAATGAGCAGTTCTTC.

This clonotype was detected a few times. This chain links TRBV5-1 with TRBJ1-1; D unresolved. The CDR3 consists of 15 residues. The germline CDR1 and CDR2 sequences are SGHRS and YFSETQ. The V gene lost 0 bases and the J gene lost 1 base, with 10 bases spanning the gap. CDR3 nucleotide sequence: TGCGCCAGCAGCTTGGTCGGCAGTGCGAACACTGAAGCTTTCTTT. Its protein is CASSLVGSANTEAFF.

This clonotype was seen at least ten times. The chain recombines TRBV5-1 with TRBJ1-1; no firm D call. The CDR3 sequence is 14 residues long. Germline lookup yields CDR1 SGHRS and CDR2 YFSETQ. Trimming took off 1 base at V and 2 bases at J, with 9 bases between the two ends. The CDR3 spells CASSLTGFNTEAFF. CDR3 nucleotides: TGCGCCAGCAGCTTGACGGGTTTCAACACTGAAGCTTTCTTT. The full variable domain, its missing parts supplied by reference TRBV5-1 and TRBJ1-1, is KAGVTQTPRYLIKTRGQQVTLSCSPISGHRSVSWYQQTPGQGLQFLFEYFSETQRNKGNFPGRFSGRQFSNSRSEMNVSTLELGDSALYLCASSLTGFNTEAFFGQGTRLTVV.

Many counts were recorded for this clonotype. The CDR3 region has the DNA TGTGCCAGCAGTTTATCAGCAGGGAGTCTCACTGAAGCTTTCTTT. Translated: CASSLSAGSLTEAFF. The gene calls are TRBV27 and TRBJ1-1; a possible D gene is TRBD1 (5 bases). The V end was cut by 0 bases, the J end by 4 bases, with 12 bases between. The CDR3 has 15 amino acids. CDR1 and CDR2 from the germline V gene are MNHEY and SMNVEV (reference sequence).

This clonotype has more than one count but fewer than ten. This rearrangement joins TRBV5-1 to TRBJ2-3; either TRBD1 or TRBD2 may fit D (5 bases each). The CDR3 is 14 residues long. Looked up from germline, CDR1 is SGHRS and CDR2 is YFSETQ. The V gene lost 4 bases and the J gene lost 6 bases, with 15 bases spanning the gap. The CDR3 spells CASSPQEEMDTQYF. The CDR3 DNA sequence: TGCGCCAGCAGCCCACAGGAGGAGATGGATACGCAGTATTTT.